These T cell receptor beta chains were read from a single sample in a study of breast tumors, draining lymph nodes, adjacent tissues. MiXCR was run by TCRdb on the multiplex PCR reads, yielding one entry per CDR3 protein. The table shows about 89,000 distinct CDR3 sequences, with roughly 30% occurring only once. Sequencing was carried out using axillary lymph node tissue. These receptors all stem from a female donor with breast cancer. Some clones in this sample may be carry-over from other donors' samples. The CDR3 runs from the conserved cysteine through the conserved F or W.

v_gene	CDR3aa
TRBV6-6	CASRLSRGGSYEQYF
TRBV10-2	CASSELDRASYEQYF
TRBV24-1	CATSDLRFAGDNEQFF
TRBV5-1	CASRARDSIGYEQYF
TRBV2	CASYSRRVGSYNEQFF
TRBV5-1	CASSVYSRQDGGEKLFF
TRBV5-6	CASSPLGQGGTGELFF
TRBV25-1	CASSEQASGQDNEQFF
TRBV20-1	CSAILMQGHSYEQYF
TRBV20-1	CSARDLVAYNEQFF
TRBV2	CASSDLGQYNEQFF
TRBV15	CAKTSGRGEQFF
TRBV7-9	CASSLGQSTNVKLFF
TRBV12-3/TRBV12-4	CASIHGTSGSGEQFF
TRBV28	CASSFGSGGAADTQYF
TRBV2	CASRTDRGANEKLFF
TRBV7-3	CASSLGRAGPTLNTEAFF
TRBV20-1	CSARKTYEQYF
TRBV29-1	CSVRVSGETQYF
TRBV10-2	CASRPHRGNYEQYF
TRBV7-8	CASSPRTGGSTDTQYF
TRBV11-3	CASSFSGTGGFFHQETQYF
TRBV6-2/TRBV6-3	CASSPSGPFGGIHF
TRBV7-8	CASSLEGLGGHAQPQHF
TRBV20-1	CSASSGAVSEQYF
TRBV5-5	CASSLEGVRNIQYF
TRBV9	CASSALAGEADTQFF
TRBV19	CASTGWQGGSEAFF
TRBV5-1	CASSKVSSYEQYF
TRBV6-6	CASSPAGENIQYF
TRBV15	CATSRGGTGTQYF
TRBV6-5	CASSYEAVLGLLSFDGYTF
TRBV20-1	CSAGHREGIGGGRYGYTF
TRBV7-6	CASSFSGRYEQYF